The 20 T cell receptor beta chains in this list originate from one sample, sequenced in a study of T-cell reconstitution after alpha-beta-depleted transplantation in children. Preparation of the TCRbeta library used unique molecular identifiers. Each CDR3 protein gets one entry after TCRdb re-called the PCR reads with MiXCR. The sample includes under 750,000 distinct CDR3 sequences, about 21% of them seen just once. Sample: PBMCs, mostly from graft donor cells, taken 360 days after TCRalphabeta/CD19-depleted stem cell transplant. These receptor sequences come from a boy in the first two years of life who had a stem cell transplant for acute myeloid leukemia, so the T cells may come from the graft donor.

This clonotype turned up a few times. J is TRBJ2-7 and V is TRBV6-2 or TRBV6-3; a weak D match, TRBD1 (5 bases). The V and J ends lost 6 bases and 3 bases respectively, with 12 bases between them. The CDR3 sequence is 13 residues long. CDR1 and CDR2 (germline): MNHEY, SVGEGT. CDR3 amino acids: CASRVGARYEQYF. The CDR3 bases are TGTGCCAGCAGGGTAGGGGCCCGCTACGAGCAGTACTTC.

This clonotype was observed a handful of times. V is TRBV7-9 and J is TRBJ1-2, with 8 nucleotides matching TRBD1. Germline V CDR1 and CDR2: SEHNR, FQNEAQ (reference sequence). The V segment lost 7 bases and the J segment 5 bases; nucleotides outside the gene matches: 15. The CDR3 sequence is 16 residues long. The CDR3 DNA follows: TGTGCCAGCACCATCGATCTTCTGGACAGGGATTATGGCTACACCTTC. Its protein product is CASTIDLLDRDYGYTF. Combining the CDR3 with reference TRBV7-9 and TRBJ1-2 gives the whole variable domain DTGVSQNPRHKITKRGQNVTFRCDPISEHNRLYWYRQTLGQGPEFLTYFQNEAQLEKSRLLSDRFSAERPKGSFSTLEIQRTEQGDSAMYLCASTIDLLDRDYGYTFGSGTRLTVV.

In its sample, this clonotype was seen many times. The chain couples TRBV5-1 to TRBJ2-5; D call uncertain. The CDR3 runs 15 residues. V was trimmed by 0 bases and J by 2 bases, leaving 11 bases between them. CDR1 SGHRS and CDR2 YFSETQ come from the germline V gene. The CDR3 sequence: CASSLEGRGQETQYF. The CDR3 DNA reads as TGCGCCAGCAGCTTGGAGGGTCGTGGACAAGAGACCCAGTACTTC.

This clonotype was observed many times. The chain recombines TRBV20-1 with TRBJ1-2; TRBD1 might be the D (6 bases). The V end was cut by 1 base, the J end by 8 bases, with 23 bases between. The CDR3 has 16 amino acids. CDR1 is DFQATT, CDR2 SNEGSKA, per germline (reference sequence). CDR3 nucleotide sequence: TGCAGTGCTAGAGTAGGTTCGACAGGCAAAGGGCAAGGCTACACCTTC. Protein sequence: CSARVGSTGKGQGYTF.

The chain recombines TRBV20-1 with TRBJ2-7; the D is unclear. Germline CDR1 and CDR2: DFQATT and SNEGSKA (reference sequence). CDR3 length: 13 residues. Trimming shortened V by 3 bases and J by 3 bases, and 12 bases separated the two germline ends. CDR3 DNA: TGCAGTGCTAGTGCTGGCCCCATCTACGAGCAGTACGTC. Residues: CSASAGPIYEQYV.

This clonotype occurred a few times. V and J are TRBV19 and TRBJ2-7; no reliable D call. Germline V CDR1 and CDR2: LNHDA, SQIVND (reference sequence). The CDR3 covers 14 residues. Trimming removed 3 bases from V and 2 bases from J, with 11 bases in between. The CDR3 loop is CASSIGVQTYEQYF. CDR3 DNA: TGTGCCAGTAGTATTGGGGTACAAACCTACGAGCAGTACTTC. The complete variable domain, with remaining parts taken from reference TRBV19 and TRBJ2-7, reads DGGITQSPKYLFRKEGQNVTLSCEQNLNHDAMYWYRQDPGQGLRLIYYSQIVNDFQKGDIAEGYSVSREKKESFPLTVTSAQKNPTAFYLCASSIGVQTYEQYFGPGTRLTVT.

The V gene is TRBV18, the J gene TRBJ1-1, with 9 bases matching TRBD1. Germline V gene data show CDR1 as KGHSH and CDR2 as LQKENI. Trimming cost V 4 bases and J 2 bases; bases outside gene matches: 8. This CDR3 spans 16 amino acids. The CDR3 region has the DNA TGTGCCAGCTCACGACGGACAGGGGCTTCTAACACTGAAGCTTTCTTT. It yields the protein CASSRRTGASNTEAFF.

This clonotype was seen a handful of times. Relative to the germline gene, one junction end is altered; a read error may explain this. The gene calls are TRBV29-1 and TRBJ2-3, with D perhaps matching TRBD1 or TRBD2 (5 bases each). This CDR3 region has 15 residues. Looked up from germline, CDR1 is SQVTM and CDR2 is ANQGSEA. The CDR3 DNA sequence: TGCAGCCTTGACGTGGGGACCTCAATCACAGATACGCAGTATTTT. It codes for CSLDVGTSITDTQYF.

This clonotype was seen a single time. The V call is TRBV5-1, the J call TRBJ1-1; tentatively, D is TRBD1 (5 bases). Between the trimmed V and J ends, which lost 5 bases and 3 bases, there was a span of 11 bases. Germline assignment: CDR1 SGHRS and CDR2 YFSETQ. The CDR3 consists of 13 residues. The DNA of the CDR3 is TGCGCCAGCAGACTAGAAGGGGACACTGAAGCTTTCTTT. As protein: CASRLEGDTEAFF.

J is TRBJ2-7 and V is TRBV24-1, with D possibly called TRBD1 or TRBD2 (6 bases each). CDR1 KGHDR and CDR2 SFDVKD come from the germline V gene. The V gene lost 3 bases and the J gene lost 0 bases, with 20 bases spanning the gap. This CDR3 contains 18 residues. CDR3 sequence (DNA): TGTGCCACCAGTGATCCAAAACAGGGAGGCCTGAGCTCCTACGAGCAGTACGTC. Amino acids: CATSDPKQGGLSSYEQYV.

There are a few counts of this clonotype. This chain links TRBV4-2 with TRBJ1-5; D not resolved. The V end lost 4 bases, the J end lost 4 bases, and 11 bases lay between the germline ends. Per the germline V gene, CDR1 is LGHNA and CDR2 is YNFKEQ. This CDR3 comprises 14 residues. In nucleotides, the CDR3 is TGTGCCAGCAGCCCACAGCCCATAAATCAGCCCCAGCATTTT. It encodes CASSPQPINQPQHF.

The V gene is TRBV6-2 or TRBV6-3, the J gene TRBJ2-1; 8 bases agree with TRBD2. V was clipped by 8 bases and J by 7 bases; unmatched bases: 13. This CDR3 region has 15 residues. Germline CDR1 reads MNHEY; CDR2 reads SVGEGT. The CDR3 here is CASRRGTSNLNEQFF. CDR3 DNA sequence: TGTGCCAGCCGGCGTGGGACTAGTAATTTAAATGAGCAGTTCTTC.

The CDR3 is CSAPIEGGGTDTQYF. The CDR3 bases are TGCAGTGCTCCCATTGAGGGGGGAGGCACAGATACGCAGTATTTT. This chain connects TRBV20-1 to TRBJ2-3, with D perhaps given as TRBD1 or TRBD2 (6 bases each). The germline V and J ends were trimmed by 5 bases and 1 base, with 16 bases remaining between them. The CDR3 spans 15 residues. Germline values: CDR1 DFQATT, CDR2 SNEGSKA (reference sequence).

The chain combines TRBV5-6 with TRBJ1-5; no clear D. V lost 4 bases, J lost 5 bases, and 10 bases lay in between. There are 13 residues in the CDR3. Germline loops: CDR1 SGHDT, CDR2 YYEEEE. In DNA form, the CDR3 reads TGTGCCAGCAGCGCAAACAAGGATCAGCCCCAGCATTTT. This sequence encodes CASSANKDQPQHF.

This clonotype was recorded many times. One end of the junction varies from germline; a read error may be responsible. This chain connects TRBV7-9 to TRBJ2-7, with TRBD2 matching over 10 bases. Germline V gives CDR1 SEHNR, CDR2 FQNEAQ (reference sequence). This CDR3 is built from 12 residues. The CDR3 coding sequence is TGTGCCAGCAGTTTAGCGGGGGGCGAGCAGTACTTC. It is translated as CASSLAGGEQYF.

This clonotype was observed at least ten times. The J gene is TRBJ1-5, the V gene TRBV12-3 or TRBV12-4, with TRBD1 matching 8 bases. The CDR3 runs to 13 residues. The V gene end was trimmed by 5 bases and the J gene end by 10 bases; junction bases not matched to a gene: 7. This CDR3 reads CASSRTGKTPQHF. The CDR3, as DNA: TGTGCCAGCAGTCGGACAGGGAAAACTCCCCAGCATTTT.

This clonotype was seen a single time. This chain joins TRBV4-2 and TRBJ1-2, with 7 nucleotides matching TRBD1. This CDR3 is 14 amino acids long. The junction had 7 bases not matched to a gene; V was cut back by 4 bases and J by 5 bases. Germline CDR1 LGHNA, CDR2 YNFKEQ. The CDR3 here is CASSRRGQEYGYTF. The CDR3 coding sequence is TGTGCCAGCAGCCGCCGAGGACAGGAGTATGGCTACACCTTC.

As DNA, the CDR3 is TGCGCCAGCAGCCGGGGACAGTTCACAGATACGCAGTATTTT. Its protein is CASSRGQFTDTQYF. The J gene is TRBJ2-3, the V gene TRBV10-2; 7 nucleotides align to TRBD1. The V segment lost 6 bases and the J segment 2 bases; nucleotides outside the gene matches: 5. The CDR3 contains 14 residues. CDR1 is WSHSY and CDR2 is SAAADI in the germline V gene.

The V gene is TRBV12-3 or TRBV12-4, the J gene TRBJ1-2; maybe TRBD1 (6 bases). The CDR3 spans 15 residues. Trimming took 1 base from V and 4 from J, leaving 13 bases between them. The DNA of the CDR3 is TGTGCCAGCAGTTTAGAGGGGGGCAGCTTCTATGGCTACACCTTC. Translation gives CASSLEGGSFYGYTF.

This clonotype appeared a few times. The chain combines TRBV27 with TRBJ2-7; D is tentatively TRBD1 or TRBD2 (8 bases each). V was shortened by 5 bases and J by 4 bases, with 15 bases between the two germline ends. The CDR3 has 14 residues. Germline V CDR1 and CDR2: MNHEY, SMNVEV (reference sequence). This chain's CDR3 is CASSRGGQAYEQYF. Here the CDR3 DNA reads TGTGCCAGCAGTCGGGGGGGACAGGCATACGAGCAGTACTTC.